This is a list of T cell receptor beta chains from one sample in a study of blood T cell repertoires in COVID-19. The method was immunoSEQ multiplex PCR; TCRdb's version includes in-frame clones alone and lacks a portion of them. Of around 200,000 clones in the sample, approximately 80% were seen once. Sequences were obtained from peripheral blood. The receptors were sampled from a human donor in a cohort sampled during active COVID-19. CDR3s include the opening cysteine and the closing phenylalanine or tryptophan. The order of the fields is V gene, D gene, J gene, clone size, CDR3 protein, CDR3 DNA. A D gene is named only where the DNA matches it firmly. Clone size is shown for a subset of rows, as once, few, many or a class of expanded clone.

TRBV28,TRBD2,TRBJ2-7,once,CASSLNTWGGSSYEQYF,TGTGCCAGCAGTTTAAATACTTGGGGGGGATCCTCCTACGAGCAGTACTTC
TRBV19,TRBD1,TRBJ1-5,NA,CASTKTGTGGQPQHF,TGTGCCAGTACCAAGACAGGGACGGGTGGACAGCCCCAGCATTTT
TRBV29-1,NA,TRBJ1-6,NA,CSAHISRDTYNSPLHF,TGCAGCGCTCATATCTCCAGGGACACCTATAATTCACCCCTCCACTTT
TRBV2,TRBD1,TRBJ1-6,NA,CASSVRQGNSPLHF,TGTGCCAGCAGTGTACGACAGGGGAATTCACCCCTCCACTTT
TRBV7-5,NA,TRBJ2-3,NA,CVRSTDILTVTDTQYF,TGTGTCAGAAGCACCGACATTCTTACGGTCACAGATACGCAGTATTTT
TRBV11-2,TRBD1,TRBJ2-1,NA,CASTVRPGQGAWYEQFF,TGTGCCAGCACCGTCCGCCCTGGCCAGGGGGCTTGGTATGAGCAGTTCTTC
TRBV7-3,TRBD1,TRBJ2-5,NA,CASSLTGGAETQYF,TGTGCCAGCAGCTTAACAGGGGGCGCGGAGACCCAGTACTTC
TRBV6-5,NA,TRBJ1-6,NA,CASSYSNIQGTSPLHF,TGTGCCAGCAGTTACTCGAACATACAGGGAACTTCACCCCTCCACTTT
TRBV3-1/TRBV3-2,TRBD1,TRBJ2-7,NA,CASSRPGQRIYEQYF,TGTGCCAGCAGCCGACCGGGACAGAGGATCTACGAGCAGTACTTC
TRBV5-1,NA,TRBJ1-1,NA,CASSTGGETEAFF,TGCGCCAGCAGCACGGGGGGAGAGACTGAAGCTTTCTTT
TRBV4-1,TRBD1,TRBJ1-5,NA,CASSSDRGHNQPQHF,TGCGCCAGCAGCTCGGACAGGGGCCACAATCAGCCCCAGCATTTT
TRBV16,NA,TRBJ1-2,few,CASSPNRDGYTF,TGTGCCAGCAGCCCAAACAGGGATGGCTACACCTTC
TRBV6-5,NA,TRBJ1-2,NA,CASSGTDDYGYTF,TGTGCCAGCAGCGGCACAGACGACTATGGCTACACCTTC
TRBV13,NA,TRBJ2-7,NA,CASSPRQGYEQYF,TGTGCCAGCAGCCCCCGCCAGGGCTACGAGCAGTACTTC
TRBV27,NA,TRBJ2-5,NA,CASSLGAARLETQYF,TGTGCCAGCAGTTTAGGCGCGGCTAGATTGGAGACCCAGTACTTC
TRBV2,NA,TRBJ2-7,once,CASSSDRLGSYEQYF,TGTGCCAGCAGTAGCGACAGGTTAGGCTCCTACGAGCAGTACTTC
TRBV6-6,NA,TRBJ1-3,NA,CASSYQGLEGNTIYF,TGTGCCAGCAGTTATCAGGGGCTGGAAGGAAACACCATATATTTT
TRBV25-1,NA,TRBJ2-1,NA,CASSGPLEKTGNEQFF,TGTGCCAGCAGTGGTCCCCTGGAGAAGACGGGCAATGAGCAGTTCTTC
TRBV9,NA,TRBJ2-1,NA,CASSGNNEQFF,TGTGCCAGCAGTGGCAACAATGAGCAGTTCTTC
TRBV30,NA,TRBJ1-4,NA,CAWSVMHGVPTNEKLFF,TGTGCCTGGAGTGTCATGCACGGGGTCCCAACTAATGAAAAACTGTTTTTT
TRBV19,NA,TRBJ1-6,NA,CASSGRRGHSPLHF,TGTGCCAGTAGTGGCAGGAGGGGCCATTCACCCCTCCACTTT
TRBV9,NA,TRBJ1-1,NA,CASSVGFSRGLMNTEAFF,TGTGCCAGCAGCGTAGGTTTTAGTAGGGGTCTAATGAACACTGAAGCTTTCTTT
TRBV7-8,TRBD2,TRBJ2-1,NA,CASSYRTSGASYNEQFF,TGTGCCAGCAGCTACCGGACTAGCGGGGCCTCCTACAATGAGCAGTTCTTC
TRBV19,NA,TRBJ2-7,NA,CASKKRGSLRSYEQYF,TGTGCCAGTAAGAAGAGAGGGAGCCTTAGGTCCTACGAGCAGTACTTC
TRBV12-3/TRBV12-4,NA,TRBJ2-7,NA,CASSLSHYEQYF,TGTGCCAGCAGTTTATCACACTACGAGCAGTACTTC
TRBV2,NA,TRBJ2-3,NA,CASSEDQTSTDTQYF,TGTGCCAGCAGTGAAGACCAGACTAGCACAGATACGCAGTATTTT